Sequencing of this TCR beta chain was carried out in a study of T cells in Graves' hyperthyroidism and ophthalmopathy. CDR1 is SGHTA, CDR2 FQGNSA, per germline. CDR3 size: 15 residues. The ends lost 2 bases at V and 2 bases at J; junction bases unmatched: 0. Regions amplified from RNA transcripts were the TCR beta CDR3 regions. With the HTBI primer set, the TCR CDR3 went through a first round of RT-PCR. TCRdb re-derived calls from the multiplex PCR reads in MiXCR, one entry per CDR3 protein. Here the sample spans 550,000 to 600,000 distinct CDR3 sequences, 40% to 55% being singletons. This TCR was sampled from an adult woman with Graves' disease, either hyperthyroidism or ophthalmopathy (not recorded which). Sequenced material: peripheral blood or thyroid tissue (not recorded which). This rearrangement joins TRBV7-2 to TRBJ2-5; 12 nucleotides line up with TRBD2. The CDR3 sequence is CASSLLAGGQETQYF. The CDR3 bases are TGTGCCAGCAGCTTACTAGCGGGGGGGCAAGAGACCCAGTACTTC.